This T cell receptor (beta chain) comes out of a study of blood T cell repertoires in COVID-19. Looking at the study overall: Acute and convalescent COVID-19 specimens originated in the United States, Italy and Spain.

Profiled with immunoSEQ multiplex PCR; TCRdb holds only in-frame clones, not every one. The sample consists of some 150,000 clones, around 80% of them appearing once. The CDR3 totals 16 residues. V shed 4 bases and J 4 bases; nucleotides not matched to a gene: 6. The germline V gene encodes CDR1 LNHDA and CDR2 SQIVND (reference sequence). The chain couples TRBV19 to TRBJ2-3; 12 positions agree with TRBD2. The sample consisted of peripheral blood. This TCR derives from a woman aged 50 to 60 in a cohort sampled during active or convalescent COVID-19. DNA of the CDR3: TGTGCCAGTAGTACATCTAGCGGGGGGGCCCCAGATACGCAGTATTTT. As protein: CASSTSSGGAPDTQYF.